A selection of T cell receptor beta chains follows, all from one sample in a study of T cell repertoires in cytomegalovirus infection. One entry per CDR3 protein, called by TCRdb with MiXCR from the reads. The table records approximately 500,000 distinct CDR3 sequences, approximately 25% of them present only once. Sequencing was performed on PBMCs. Receptors were obtained from a human donor in good health (CMV status not recorded). Some clones in this sample may be carry-over from other donors' samples. Each CDR3 is given with its conserved first and last residue. The D gene is left open where the match is weak. Clone size is shown for a subset of rows, as once, few, many or a class of expanded clone.

>.|.|TRBV7-9|TRBJ2-6
TGTGCCAGCAGCCTCCAGAGCGGGGCCAACGTCCTGACTTTC
CASSLQSGANVLTF
>TRBD2|.|TRBV30|TRBJ2-3
TGTGCCTGGACTAGCGGGAGTACAGATACGCAGTATTTT
CAWTSGSTDTQYF
>.|once|TRBV4-1|TRBJ1-5
TGCGCCAGCAGCCAAGGAATTCTCGCAGGGCATCAGCCCCAGCATTTT
CASSQGILAGHQPQHF
>TRBD2|many|TRBV7-8|TRBJ2-7
TGTGCCAGCAGCAGGGGACTAGTCTACGAGCAGTACTTC
CASSRGLVYEQYF
>.|many|TRBV7-2|TRBJ2-4
TGTGCCAGCAGCTTAGCGGGAGAAAACATTCAGTACTTC
CASSLAGENIQYF
>TRBD2|.|TRBV6-2/TRBV6-3|TRBJ2-1
TGTGCCAGCAGAGCTAGCGGGAGGAAGCCTGAGCAGTTCTTC
CASRASGRKPEQFF
>TRBD1|.|TRBV4-3|TRBJ1-2
TGCGCCAGCAGCCAGAGCCCTAAAGGGACAGGGAATGGCTACACCTTC
CASSQSPKGTGNGYTF
>TRBD1|.|TRBV28|TRBJ2-7
TGTGCCAGCAGCCCATGGACAGGAGGTACCTCCTACGAGCAGTACTTC
CASSPWTGGTSYEQYF
>.|.|TRBV7-2|TRBJ2-2
TGTGCCAGCAGCCTACTGGAGGGTGGGGAGCTGTTTTTT
CASSLLEGGELFF
>TRBD2|.|TRBV20-1|TRBJ2-1
TGCAGTGCTAGAGATTTCCGGGGACTAGAAAATGAGCAGTTCTTC
CSARDFRGLENEQFF
>TRBD2|.|TRBV10-3|TRBJ2-1
TGTGCCATCAGTGAGAAGAGATTGACTAGCGGGAAGGTTTACAATGAGCAGTTCTTC
CAISEKRLTSGKVYNEQFF
>.|few|TRBV6-2/TRBV6-3|TRBJ2-1
TGTGCCAGCAGTTACCTGTTGGGGGATTTCAATGAGCAGTTCTTC
CASSYLLGDFNEQFF
>.|few|TRBV20-1|TRBJ2-3
TGCAGTGCTAGACCGGGACAACGTAGCACAGATACGCAGTATTTT
CSARPGQRSTDTQYF
>TRBD1|few|TRBV7-8|TRBJ2-1
TGTGCCAGCAGCTTAGGCCGCAGGGGGCTCCCTTCAAGTGTTAATGAGCAGTTCTTC
CASSLGRRGLPSSVNEQFF
>.|.|TRBV7-8|TRBJ2-5
TGTGCCAGCATCGACAGAATCCAAGAGACCCAGTACTTC
CASIDRIQETQYF
>.|.|TRBV28|TRBJ2-2
TGTGCCAGCAGTTTCCCCGCCGGGGAGCTGTTTTTT
CASSFPAGELFF
>TRBD1|few|TRBV4-1|TRBJ2-2
TGCGCCAGCAGCCCGCGGTCTGGGACAGAGCACACCGGGGAGCTGTTTTTT
CASSPRSGTEHTGELFF
>TRBD1|few|TRBV12-3/TRBV12-4|TRBJ1-2
TGTGCCAGCAGTTTAGGAGGGACAGGGAGTGAAGGCTACACCTTC
CASSLGGTGSEGYTF
>.|few|TRBV7-9|TRBJ1-5
TGTGCCAGCAGCAACTCCTCCGGGGCCTTCAATCAGCCCCAGCATTTT
CASSNSSGAFNQPQHF
>.|.|TRBV19|TRBJ1-5
TGTGCCAGTAGTATAGTCGCTCAGATGAATCAGCCCCAGCATTTT
CASSIVAQMNQPQHF
>.|.|TRBV27|TRBJ1-2
TGTGCCAGCAGTTTTGGGGGCGCGAACTATGGCTACACCTTC
CASSFGGANYGYTF
>.|many|TRBV6-2/TRBV6-3|TRBJ2-1
TGTGCCAGCAGCGACCAGCGTACAGGAGTTTGGTTCTTC
CASSDQRTGVWFF
>TRBD2|many|TRBV7-2|TRBJ2-1
TGTGCCAGCACCCCGTGGCTAGCGGACCTTTACAATGAGCAGTTCTTC
CASTPWLADLYNEQFF
>.|.|TRBV11-2|TRBJ2-4
TGTGCCAGCAGGGAGGAAGAAGCCAAAAACATTCAGTACTTC
CASREEEAKNIQYF
>TRBD2|few|TRBV20-1|TRBJ2-3
TGCAGTGCTAGAGATAGCGGGAGGGACCCAGATACGCAGTATTTT
CSARDSGRDPDTQYF
>.|few|TRBV4-3|TRBJ1-3
TGCGCCAGCAGCCAAGATTACAGGGAGAGAAACACCATATATTTT
CASSQDYRERNTIYF
>TRBD1|.|TRBV7-9|TRBJ1-6
TGTGCCAGCAGCGCCCGGGACAGGGAAACTAATTCACCCCTCCACTTT
CASSARDRETNSPLHF
>.|.|TRBV5-1|TRBJ1-2
TGCGCCAGCAGCTTGGGGAACAACTATGGCTACACCTTC
CASSLGNNYGYTF
>.|.|TRBV12-3/TRBV12-4|TRBJ1-6
TGTGCCAGCAAAACTACAGGTGATCGGAATTCACCCCTCCACTTT
CASKTTGDRNSPLHF
>.|many|TRBV6-1|TRBJ1-6
TGTGCCAGCAGCTTCGAGTCCTTATCACCCCTCCACTTT
CASSFESLSPLHF
>.|.|TRBV12-3/TRBV12-4|TRBJ1-5
TGTGCCAGCACCACAGGGTCCGGTCAGCCCCAGCATTTT
CASTTGSGQPQHF
>.|.|TRBV19|TRBJ2-1
TGTGCCAGTAGTATCCTAGCACGGGATGAGCAGTTCTTC
CASSILARDEQFF
>.|many|TRBV7-2|TRBJ2-7
TGTGCCAGCAGCTTAGGGCGGGCTCAGTACGAGCAGTACTTC
CASSLGRAQYEQYF
>TRBD1|.|TRBV6-2/TRBV6-3|TRBJ1-2
TGTGCCAGCAGTTACTCGAGGACAGGGGGCCCGAAGGGAAACTATGGCTACACCTTC
CASSYSRTGGPKGNYGYTF
>.|few|TRBV7-2|TRBJ2-1
TGTGCCAGCAGCCATGGACAGCGGATAAGCTCCTACAATGAGCAGTTCTTC
CASSHGQRISSYNEQFF
>.|few|TRBV7-2|TRBJ2-2
TGTGCCAGCAGCTCTCGAACCGGGGAGCTGTTTTTT
CASSSRTGELFF
>TRBD1|.|TRBV28|TRBJ1-1
TGTGCCAGCGGAACCGCAGCGACAGGGGACACTGAAGCTTTCTTT
CASGTAATGDTEAFF
>.|few|TRBV11-1|TRBJ2-7
TGTGCCAGCAGCCATACGGATGGTTTCCCGACATACGAGCAGTACTTC
CASSHTDGFPTYEQYF
>.|.|TRBV5-4|TRBJ2-3
TGTGCCAGCAGCTTGGGGGGAAAGGGCACAGATACGCAGTATTTT
CASSLGGKGTDTQYF
>.|few|TRBV6-5|TRBJ1-1
TGTGCCAGCAGAAATCAGATGAACACTGAAGCTTTCTTT
CASRNQMNTEAFF
>TRBD1|.|TRBV28|TRBJ1-2
TGTGCCAGCAGCTTATTCCCCGGGACAGGGTATGGCTACACCTTC
CASSLFPGTGYGYTF
>TRBD2|.|TRBV7-2|TRBJ2-7
TGTGCCAGCAGCTTGTTACCGGGACTAGCGGTGTACGAGCAGTACTTC
CASSLLPGLAVYEQYF
>.|many|TRBV6-5|TRBJ1-4
TGTGCCAGCAGTACCCAATGGGGGACATTATTGTTTTTT
CASSTQWGTLLFF
>.|once|TRBV29-1|TRBJ1-1
TGCAGCGTTGATCTTAGCGGCCTTACTTTT
CSVDLSGLTF
>TRBD1|few|TRBV12-3/TRBV12-4|TRBJ2-1
TGTGCCAGCAGTTTAGACGCCGGGACAGGACTTGCTGAGCAGTTCTTC
CASSLDAGTGLAEQFF
>.|once|TRBV7-2|TRBJ1-1
TGTGCCAGCATCATCCGACCAGGGGCGCATAGAACTGAAGCTTTCTTT
CASIIRPGAHRTEAFF
>.|few|TRBV20-1|TRBJ2-7
TGCAGTGCTAGAGGGCCCAGTTCCGAGCAGTACTTC
CSARGPSSEQYF
>.|.|TRBV3-1|TRBJ1-1
TGTGCCAGCAGCCAAGCTGGTCGACCTGAAGCTTTCTTT
CASSQAGRPEAFF
>.|few|TRBV6-2/TRBV6-3|TRBJ2-3
TGTGCCAGCACTTCGGGGGTTTTTGAGCAAACAGATACGCAGTATTTT
CASTSGVFEQTDTQYF
>.|.|TRBV6-8|TRBJ2-3
TGTGCCAGCAGTTTGACAGATACTAGCACAGATACGCAGTATTTT
CASSLTDTSTDTQYF
>.|many|TRBV7-2|TRBJ2-1
TGTGCCAGCAGCCACGCGGGGCCGAGCTCCTACAATGAGCAGTTCTTC
CASSHAGPSSYNEQFF
>.|once|TRBV12-3/TRBV12-4|TRBJ2-2
TGTGCCAGCAGTTTGTACGTCGGGGAGCTGTTTTTT
CASSLYVGELFF
>TRBD2|.|TRBV4-3|TRBJ2-1
TGCGCCAGCAGCCAAGACGGTCTAGCGGGAGGTGGTGAGCAGTTCTTC
CASSQDGLAGGGEQFF
>.|few|TRBV28|TRBJ2-3
TGTGCCAGCATTAGCCCCCTCACAGATACGCAGTATTTT
CASISPLTDTQYF
>TRBD2|few|TRBV7-6|TRBJ2-5
TGTGCCAGCAGCTTATATGGGACTAGCGGGTCTAAAGAGACCCAGTACTTC
CASSLYGTSGSKETQYF